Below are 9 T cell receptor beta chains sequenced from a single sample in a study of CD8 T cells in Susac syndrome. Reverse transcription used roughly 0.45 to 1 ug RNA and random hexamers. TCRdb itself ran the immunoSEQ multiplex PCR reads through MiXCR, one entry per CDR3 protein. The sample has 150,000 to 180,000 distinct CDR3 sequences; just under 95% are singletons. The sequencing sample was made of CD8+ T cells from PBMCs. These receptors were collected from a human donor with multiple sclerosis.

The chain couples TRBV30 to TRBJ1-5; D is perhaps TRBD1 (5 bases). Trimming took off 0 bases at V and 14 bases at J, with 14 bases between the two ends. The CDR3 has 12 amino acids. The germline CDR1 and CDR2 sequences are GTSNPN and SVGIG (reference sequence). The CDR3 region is CAWSVLGQPEHF. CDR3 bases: TGTGCCTGGAGTGTACTAGGACAACCCGAGCATTTT.

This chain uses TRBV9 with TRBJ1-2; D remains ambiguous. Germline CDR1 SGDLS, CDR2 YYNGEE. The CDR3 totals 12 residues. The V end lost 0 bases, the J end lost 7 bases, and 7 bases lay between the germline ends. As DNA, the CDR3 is TGTGCCAGCAGCGTAGGGTCGTTTGGCTACACCTTC. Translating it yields CASSVGSFGYTF.

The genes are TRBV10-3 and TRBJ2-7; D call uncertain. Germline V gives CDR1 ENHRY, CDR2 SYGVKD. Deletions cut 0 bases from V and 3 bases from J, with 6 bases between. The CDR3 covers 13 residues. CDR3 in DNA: TGTGCCATCAGTGAGTCGGGTAGCTACGAGCAGTACTTC. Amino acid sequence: CAISESGSYEQYF.

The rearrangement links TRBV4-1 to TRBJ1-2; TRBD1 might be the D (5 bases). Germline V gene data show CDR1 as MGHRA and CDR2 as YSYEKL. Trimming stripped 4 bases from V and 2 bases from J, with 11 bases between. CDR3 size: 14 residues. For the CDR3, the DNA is TGCGCCAGCAGCCCTTTCCAGGGAAACTATGGCTACACCTTC. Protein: CASSPFQGNYGYTF.

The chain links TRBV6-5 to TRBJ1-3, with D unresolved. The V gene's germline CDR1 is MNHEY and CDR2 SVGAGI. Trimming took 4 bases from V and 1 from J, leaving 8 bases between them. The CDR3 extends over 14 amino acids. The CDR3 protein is CASSSPGSGNTIYF. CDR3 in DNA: TGTGCCAGCAGTTCTCCGGGGTCTGGAAACACCATATATTTT.

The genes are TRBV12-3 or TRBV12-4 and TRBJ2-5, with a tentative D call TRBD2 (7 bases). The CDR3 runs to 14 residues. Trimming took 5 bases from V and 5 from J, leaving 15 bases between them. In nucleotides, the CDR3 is TGTGCCAGCAGTGGTGGGGGGGCGAGGGAGACCCAGTACTTC. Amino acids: CASSGGGARETQYF.

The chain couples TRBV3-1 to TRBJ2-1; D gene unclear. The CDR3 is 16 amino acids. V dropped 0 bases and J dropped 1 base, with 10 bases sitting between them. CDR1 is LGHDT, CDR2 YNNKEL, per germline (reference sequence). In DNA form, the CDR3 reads TGTGCCAGCAGCCAAGACCCCGGCGTTTCCTACAATGAGCAGTTCTTC. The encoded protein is CASSQDPGVSYNEQFF.

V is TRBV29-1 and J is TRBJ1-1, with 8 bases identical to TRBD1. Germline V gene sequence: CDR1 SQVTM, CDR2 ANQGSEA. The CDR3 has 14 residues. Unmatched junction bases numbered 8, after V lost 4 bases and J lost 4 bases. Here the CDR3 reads CSVGEVRGRTEAFF. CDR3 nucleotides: TGCAGCGTTGGAGAGGTCAGGGGGCGCACTGAAGCTTTCTTT.

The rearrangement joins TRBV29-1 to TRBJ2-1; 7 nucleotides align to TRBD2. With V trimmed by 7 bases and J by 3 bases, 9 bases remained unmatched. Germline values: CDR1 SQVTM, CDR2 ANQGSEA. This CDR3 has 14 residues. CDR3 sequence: CSAQSGEDYNEQFF. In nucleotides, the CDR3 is TGCAGCGCCCAAAGCGGGGAAGACTACAATGAGCAGTTCTTC.